This T cell receptor (beta chain) was recorded in a study of cytomegalovirus exposure and HLA in healthy donors. Study-wide findings and caveats: A later analysis found that most CMV-associated TCR beta chains appeared HLA-restricted. There were reportedly fewer N-insertions in an Asian-associated ancestry cluster than the roughly 680-donor mean, in a later analysis.

Trimming removed 8 bases from V and 7 bases from J; junction bases left unmatched: 11. The CDR3 has 15 amino acids. From germline, CDR1 is SGHRS and CDR2 YFSETQ. About this clone itself: Its antigen is still unknown.

It was with 60 Vbeta and 13 Jbeta primers that the PCR ran. The method was immunoSEQ multiplex PCR; TCRdb's version includes in-frame clones alone and lacks a portion of them. This sample carries about 160,000 clones, 82% of them seen once, and the ten largest clones take approximately 1.6%. J is TRBJ2-1 and V is TRBV5-1, with 11 positions matching TRBD1. Sequenced input: PBMCs. The receptor's source is a male donor in good health and CMV-seronegative. The CDR3 protein is CASKAGTGGGNEQFF. The CDR3 nucleotides read TGCGCCAGTAAAGCCGGGACAGGGGGTGGGAATGAGCAGTTCTTC.